This T cell receptor beta chain came from a study of molecular identifiers for immune sequencing clone quantification. General study findings and limits: Clones of above 20 RNA copies carried over 97% of effector molecules; in naive cells they carried under 1%.

This clonotype was counted a few times. Its antigen is as yet unknown. Listed TCR primers and previously described methods were used for bulk TCR libraries. TCRdb reprocessed the PCR reads via MiXCR and lists one record per CDR3 protein. The data show approximately 680,000 distinct CDR3 sequences, about 25% seen once. There are 12 residues in the CDR3. Germline V CDR1 and CDR2: SEHNR, FQNEAQ (reference sequence). The J segment lost 3 bases and the V segment lost 9 bases, leaving 5 bases of the junction unmatched. Naive CD8 T cells were sorted as CD8+CD4-CCR7+CD45RA+. This TCR was sampled from a human donor in good health. Some libraries in this study had Jurkat cell RNA spiked in. The rearrangement uses TRBV7-9 and TRBJ2-7; 7 bases match TRBD2. Sequencing used naive CD8+ T cells from blood, with Jurkat cell RNA spiked in. Subset given: FACS-sorted CD8+CD4-CCR7+CD45RA+ naive T cells. In nucleotides, the CDR3 is TGTGCCAGTGGGGGGGTAGACTACGAGCAGTACTTC. Encoded protein: CASGGVDYEQYF. The full variable domain, completed using reference TRBV7-9 and TRBJ2-7, is DTGVSQNPRHKITKRGQNVTFRCDPISEHNRLYWYRQTLGQGPEFLTYFQNEAQLEKSRLLSDRFSAERPKGSFSTLEIQRTEQGDSAMYLCASGGVDYEQYFGPGTRLTVT.